These 25 T cell receptor beta chains originate from one sample sequenced in a study of T cell responses to AZD1222 COVID-19 vaccine. Produced via immunoSEQ multiplex PCR; TCRdb's table is partial and in-frame only. This table has some 130,000 clones, 80% to 90% appearing once. Sequenced material: peripheral blood, taken on day 0 of AZD1222 vaccination. These receptors originate from an adult in good health.

The DNA of the CDR3 is TGTGCCAGCAGTCCGCTTCTTACAGGGGGTAAAGAAAAACTGTTTTTT. Its translation: CASSPLLTGGKEKLFF. The chain uses TRBV27 and TRBJ1-4; TRBD1 aligns across 8 bases. The J segment lost 8 bases and the V segment lost 5 bases, leaving 13 bases of the junction unmatched. This CDR3 has 16 amino acids. The germline V gene has CDR1 MNHEY and CDR2 SMNVEV (reference sequence).

This clone occurred a few times. This chain joins TRBV7-9 and TRBJ2-1; the match to TRBD2 covers 7 bases. The CDR3 is 15 amino acids. Looked up from germline, CDR1 is SEHNR and CDR2 is FQNEAQ (reference sequence). The J segment lost 9 bases and the V segment lost 1 base, leaving 9 bases of the junction unmatched. CDR3 coding DNA: TGTGCCAGCAGCTTAGATGGAGCGGGGAGGGGTGAGCAGTTCTTC. Its translation is CASSLDGAGRGEQFF.

This chain links TRBV28 with TRBJ1-2; possible D gene TRBD1, 6 bases. V was clipped by 4 bases and J by 4 bases, with 16 bases between them. The CDR3 length is 15 residues. The V gene's germline CDR1 is MDHEN and CDR2 SYDVKM. DNA of the CDR3: TGTGCCAGCAGTTCCGGCAGGGGCTTAGGCTATGGCTACACCTTC. Protein product: CASSSGRGLGYGYTF.

This chain links TRBV7-8 with TRBJ2-1; 7 nucleotides match TRBD1. The ends lost 5 bases at V and 9 bases at J; junction bases unmatched: 13. CDR3 length: 15 residues. Germline loops: CDR1 SGHVS, CDR2 FQNEAQ. The CDR3 is CASSTRDRALGEQFF. DNA of the CDR3: TGTGCCAGCAGCACCCGGGACAGAGCCCTCGGTGAGCAGTTCTTC.

In this sample, this clone turned up once. The J gene is TRBJ2-7, the V gene TRBV11-1; no reliable D call. The CDR3 consists of 13 residues. Germline V CDR1 and CDR2: SGHAT, FQDESV (reference sequence). V was shortened by 6 bases and J by 2 bases, with 11 bases between the two germline ends. CDR3 DNA sequence: TGTGCCAGCAGTGGGTTACCGCCCTACGAGCAGTACTTC. Translation gives CASSGLPPYEQYF. Filled out from reference TRBV11-1 and TRBJ2-7, the complete variable domain reads EAEVAQSPRYKITEKSQAVAFWCDPISGHATLYWYRQILGQGPELLVQFQDESVVDDSQLPKDRFSAERLKGVDSTLKIQPAELGDSAMYLCASSGLPPYEQYFGPGTRLTVT.

In regard to this clone: Other DNA variants within this sample encode the same CDR3. The chain has TRBV6-5 and TRBJ1-6, with unresolved D. With 4 bases removed from V and 6 bases from J, the gap between germline ends came to 7 bases. CDR3 length equals 13 residues. The germline V gene encodes CDR1 MNHEY and CDR2 SVGAGI. The CDR3 sequence is CASSSTGNSPLHF. In DNA form, the CDR3 reads TGTGCCAGCAGTTCCACCGGTAATTCACCCCTCCACTTT.

V usage is TRBV10-3 and J usage is TRBJ1-2, with TRBD1 matching 7 bases. Per germline, CDR1 ENHRY and CDR2 SYGVKD. V lost 0 bases and J lost 0; bases outside the gene matches: 7. The CDR3 totals 17 residues. CDR3 nucleotide sequence: TGTGCCATCAGTGAGTCGCCCTGGACAGGCCCTAACTATGGCTACACCTTC. Translation: CAISESPWTGPNYGYTF.

The chain has TRBV2 and TRBJ1-2; unclear D gene. The CDR3 is 14 amino acids. V was pared by 3 bases and J by 4 bases, with 12 bases between. The germline gives CDR1 SNHLY, CDR2 FYNNEI. This CDR3 is CASSDPTSIYGYTF. DNA of the CDR3: TGTGCCAGCAGTGATCCGACATCGATCTATGGCTACACCTTC.

The CDR3 DNA reads as TGTGCCAGCAGCTTGGGGCCCACAGATACGCAGTATTTT. Translating gives CASSLGPTDTQYF. The V gene is TRBV9, the J gene TRBJ2-3; maybe TRBD1 (5 bases). Germline V lookup: CDR1 SGDLS, CDR2 YYNGEE. This CDR3 contains 13 residues. Trimming pared 4 bases from V and 2 bases from J, leaving 8 bases between.

This clone occurred a few times. The chain's CDR3 is CSVAGGANTEAFF. The CDR3 region has the DNA TGCAGCGTTGCGGGGGGCGCAAACACTGAAGCTTTCTTT. This chain connects TRBV29-1 to TRBJ1-1, with TRBD1 as a possible D gene (6 bases). Germline-derived CDR1 and CDR2 are SQVTM and ANQGSEA. The CDR3 length is 13 residues. The V end lost 4 bases, the J end lost 2 bases, and 11 bases lay between the germline ends.

This chain connects TRBV3-1 (or the pseudogene TRBV3-2) to TRBJ1-1; D perhaps matches TRBD1 (5 bases). This CDR3 is 15 amino acids long. Deletions cut 4 bases from V and 0 bases from J, with 12 bases between. Germline V gives CDR1 LGHDT, CDR2 YNNKEL (reference sequence). CDR3 amino acids: CASSLEGLMNTEAFF. CDR3 in DNA: TGTGCCAGCAGCCTGGAGGGACTCATGAACACTGAAGCTTTCTTT.

This clone was seen once. The chain joins TRBV6-5 to TRBJ2-7, with D unresolved. This CDR3 has 14 amino acids. V was clipped by 7 bases and J by 5 bases, with 18 bases between them. Germline CDR1 and CDR2: MNHEY and SVGAGI. The CDR3 loop is CASTHARSSHEQYF. The CDR3 region has the DNA TGTGCCAGCACTCACGCCAGGTCTTCCCACGAGCAGTACTTC.

This rearrangement joins TRBV20-1 to TRBJ1-1, with D unclear. This CDR3 has 10 residues. Germline CDR1 DFQATT, CDR2 SNEGSKA (reference sequence). V lost 5 bases and J 2 bases, leaving 3 bases between the germline ends. The CDR3, as DNA: TGCAGTGCTTTTAACACTGAAGCTTTCTTT. Its protein is CSAFNTEAFF.

The gene calls are TRBV12-3 or TRBV12-4 and TRBJ1-1, with D perhaps matching TRBD1 (5 bases). Trimming removed 3 bases at V and 6 bases at J, with 11 bases between. The CDR3 covers 13 residues. The CDR3 sequence: CASSLKGGAEAFF. The DNA for the CDR3 is TGTGCCAGCAGTTTGAAGGGAGGGGCTGAAGCTTTCTTT.

The rearrangement uses TRBV7-2 and TRBJ1-3; D call uncertain. V was trimmed by 3 bases and J by 2 bases, leaving 11 bases between them. This CDR3 has 15 amino acids. Looked up from germline, CDR1 is SGHTA and CDR2 is FQGNSA. The CDR3 nucleotides are TGTGCCAGCAGCTTCTTGACACAAACTGGAAACACCATATATTTT. Translation: CASSFLTQTGNTIYF.

This sequence joins TRBV19 and TRBJ2-2, with D possibly matching TRBD1 (6 bases). The V gene's germline CDR1 is LNHDA and CDR2 SQIVND (reference sequence). The CDR3 spans 16 residues. Trimming removed 8 bases at V and 6 bases at J, with 22 bases between. The CDR3 DNA follows: TGTGCCAGTCGGGACAATCCAACCCTAAGGGCCGGGGAGCTGTTTTTT. Protein sequence: CASRDNPTLRAGELFF.

The rearrangement joins TRBV2 to TRBJ2-1, with D perhaps TRBD2 (5 bases). Germline V gives CDR1 SNHLY, CDR2 FYNNEI. V was trimmed by 4 bases and J by 4 bases, leaving 11 bases between them. This CDR3 is built from 14 residues. The CDR3 sequence: CASSVGVGYNEQFF. CDR3 DNA sequence: TGTGCCAGCAGTGTCGGGGTAGGATACAATGAGCAGTTCTTC.

There are a few counts of this clone. This chain joins TRBV9 and TRBJ2-2; 9 nucleotides align to TRBD2. Per germline, CDR1 SGDLS and CDR2 YYNGEE. The V and J ends lost 4 bases and 1 base, in that order; junction bases with no gene match: 5. The CDR3 has 16 amino acids. CDR3 DNA: TGTGCCAGCAGCCCGCGGGGGGGCGAGAACACCGGGGAGCTGTTTTTT. This sequence encodes CASSPRGGENTGELFF. The full variable domain, rest sourced from reference TRBV9 and TRBJ2-2, is DSGVTQTPKHLITATGQRVTLRCSPRSGDLSVYWYQQSLDQGLQFLIQYYNGEERAKGNILERFSAQQFPDLHSELNLSSLELGDSALYFCASSPRGGENTGELFFGEGSRLTVL.

The chain joins TRBV7-2 to TRBJ1-2, with D maybe TRBD1 (5 bases). CDR3 length equals 14 residues. Germline-derived CDR1 and CDR2 are SGHTA and FQGNSA. With 4 bases removed from V and 7 bases from J, the gap between germline ends came to 16 bases. CDR3 region: CASSSSRGVRGYTF. CDR3 nucleotides: TGTGCCAGCAGCTCATCACGGGGGGTGCGTGGCTACACCTTC. The whole variable domain, filled in from reference TRBV7-2 and TRBJ1-2, reads GAGVSQSPSNKVTEKGKDVELRCDPISGHTALYWYRQSLGQGLEFLIYFQGNSAPDKSGLPSDRFSAERTGGSVSTLTIQRTQQEDSAVYLCASSSSRGVRGYTFGSGTRLTVV.

This chain uses TRBV7-2 with TRBJ2-7; TRBD1 aligns across 11 bases. The CDR3 is 16 residues long. With 3 bases clipped from V and 4 bases from J, the junction kept 8 bases outside the gene matches. Germline CDR1 reads SGHTA; CDR2 reads FQGNSA. CDR3: CASSFSPGQGVYEQYF. CDR3 bases: TGTGCCAGCAGCTTTTCACCGGGACAGGGGGTATACGAGCAGTACTTC.

This sequence joins TRBV19 and TRBJ2-5, with 9 bases that match TRBD1. Trimming cost V 3 bases and J 3 bases; bases outside gene matches: 14. CDR1 LNHDA and CDR2 SQIVND come from the germline V gene (reference sequence). CDR3 length: 18 amino acids. The DNA of the CDR3 is TGTGCCAGTAGTATCTACAGGGGGCTTCCAGGTTGGAAAGAGACCCAGTACTTC. Its protein product is CASSIYRGLPGWKETQYF.

The rearrangement joins TRBV2 to TRBJ1-1; TRBD1 aligns across 10 bases. Germline-derived CDR1 and CDR2 are SNHLY and FYNNEI. The trim removed 6 bases at V and 4 bases at J, leaving 2 bases unmatched. This CDR3 has 13 residues. CDR3 DNA sequence: TGTGCCAGCAGCCGGACAGGGGGCACTGAAGCTTTCTTT. Translation: CASSRTGGTEAFF.

This clone was found a few times. The chain is built from TRBV7-9 and TRBJ1-2; D gene uncertain. The CDR3 sequence is 13 residues long. With 5 bases removed from V and 5 bases from J, the gap between germline ends came to 12 bases. From germline, CDR1 is SEHNR and CDR2 FQNEAQ (reference sequence). The chain's CDR3 is CASSPPSIYGYTF. The DNA of the CDR3 is TGTGCCAGCAGCCCCCCCTCCATATATGGCTACACCTTC.

This rearrangement joins TRBV30 to TRBJ1-2; 9 positions agree with TRBD1. Germline values: CDR1 GTSNPN, CDR2 SVGIG (reference sequence). The CDR3 is 17 amino acids. V gave up 3 bases and J gave up 8 bases; unmatched junction bases: 19. The CDR3 reads CAWSPDEMTGGVYGYTF. The CDR3 region has the DNA TGTGCCTGGAGCCCAGATGAAATGACAGGGGGAGTATACGGCTACACCTTC.

The chain uses TRBV7-2 and TRBJ2-7; D unresolved. CDR1 is SGHTA and CDR2 is FQGNSA in the germline V gene. CDR3 size: 13 residues. With 3 bases removed from V and 2 bases from J, the gap between germline ends came to 8 bases. The CDR3 here is CASSFDGTYEQYF. In DNA, the CDR3 is TGTGCCAGCAGCTTTGATGGGACCTACGAGCAGTACTTC.